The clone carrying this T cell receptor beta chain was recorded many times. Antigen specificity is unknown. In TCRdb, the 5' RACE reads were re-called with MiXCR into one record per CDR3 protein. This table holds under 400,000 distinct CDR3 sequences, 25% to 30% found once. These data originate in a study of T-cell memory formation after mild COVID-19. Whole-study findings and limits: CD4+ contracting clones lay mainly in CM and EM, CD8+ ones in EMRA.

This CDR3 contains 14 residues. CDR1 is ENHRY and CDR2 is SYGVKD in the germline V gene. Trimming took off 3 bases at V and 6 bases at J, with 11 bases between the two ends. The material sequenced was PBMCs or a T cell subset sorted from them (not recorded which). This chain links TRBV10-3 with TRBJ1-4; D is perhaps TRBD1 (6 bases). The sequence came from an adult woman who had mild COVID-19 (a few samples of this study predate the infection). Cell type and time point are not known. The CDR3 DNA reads TGTGCCATCAGTGACAAGGGGGGTTATGAAAAACTGTTTTTT. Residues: CAISDKGGYEKLFF.